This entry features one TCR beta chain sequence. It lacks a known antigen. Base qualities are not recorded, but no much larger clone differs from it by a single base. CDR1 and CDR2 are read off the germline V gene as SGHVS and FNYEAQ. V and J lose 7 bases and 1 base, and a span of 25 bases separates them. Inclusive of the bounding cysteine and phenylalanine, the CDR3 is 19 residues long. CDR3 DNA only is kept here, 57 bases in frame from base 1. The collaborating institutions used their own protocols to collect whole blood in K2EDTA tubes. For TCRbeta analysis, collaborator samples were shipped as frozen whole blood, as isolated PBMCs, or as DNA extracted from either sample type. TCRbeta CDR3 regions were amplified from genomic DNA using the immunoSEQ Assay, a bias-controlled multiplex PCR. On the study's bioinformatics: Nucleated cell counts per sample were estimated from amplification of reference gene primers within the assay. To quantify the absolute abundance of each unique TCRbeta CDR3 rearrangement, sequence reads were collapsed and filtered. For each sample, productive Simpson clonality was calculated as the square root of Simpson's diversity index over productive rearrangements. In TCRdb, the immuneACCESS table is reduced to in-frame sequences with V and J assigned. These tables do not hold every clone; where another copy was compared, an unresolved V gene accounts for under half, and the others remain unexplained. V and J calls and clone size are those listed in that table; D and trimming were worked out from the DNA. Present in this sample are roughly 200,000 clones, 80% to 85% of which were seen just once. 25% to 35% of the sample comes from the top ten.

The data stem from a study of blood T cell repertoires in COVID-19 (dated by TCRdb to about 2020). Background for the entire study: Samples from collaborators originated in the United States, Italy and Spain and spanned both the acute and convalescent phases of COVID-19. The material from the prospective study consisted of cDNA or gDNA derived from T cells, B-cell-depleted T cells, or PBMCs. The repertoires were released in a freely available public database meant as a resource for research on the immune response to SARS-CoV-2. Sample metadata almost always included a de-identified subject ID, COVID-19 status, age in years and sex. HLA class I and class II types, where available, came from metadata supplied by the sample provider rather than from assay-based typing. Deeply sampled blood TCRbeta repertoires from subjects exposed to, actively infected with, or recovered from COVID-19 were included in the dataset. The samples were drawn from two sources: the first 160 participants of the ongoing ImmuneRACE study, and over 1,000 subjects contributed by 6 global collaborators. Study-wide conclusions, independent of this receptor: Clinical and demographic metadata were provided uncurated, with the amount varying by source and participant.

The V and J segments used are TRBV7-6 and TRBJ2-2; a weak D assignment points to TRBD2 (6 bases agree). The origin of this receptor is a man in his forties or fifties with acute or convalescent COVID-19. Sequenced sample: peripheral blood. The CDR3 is CASKIWGGPLYENTGELFF. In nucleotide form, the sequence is TGTGCCAGCAAAATTTGGGGAGGTCCGTTATACGAGAACACCGGGGAGCTGTTTTTT. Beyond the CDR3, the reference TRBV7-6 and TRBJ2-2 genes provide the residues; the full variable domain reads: GAGVSQSPRYKVTKRGQDVALRCDPISGHVSLYWYRQALGQGPEFLTYFNYEAQQDKSGLPNDRFSAERPEGSISTLTIQRTEQRDSAMYRCASKIWGGPLYENTGELFFGEGSRLTVL.